One and the same sample provided the 22 T cell receptor beta chains below, sequenced in a study of T-cell memory formation after mild COVID-19. MiXCR was run by TCRdb on the 5' RACE reads, yielding one entry per CDR3 protein. The repertoire includes more than 80,000 distinct CDR3 sequences, approximately 15% of them detected once, and 25% to 30% sits in the top ten. Sequencing input: PBMCs or a T cell subset sorted from them (not recorded which). The source of these receptors is an adult woman who had mild COVID-19 (a few samples of this study predate the infection). Cell type and time point are not known.

This clonotype was picked up a small number of times. This chain joins TRBV7-9 and TRBJ1-1; no clear D. V lost 4 bases and J lost 5, with 11 bases in between. CDR1 and CDR2 (germline): SEHNR, FQNEAQ (reference sequence). The CDR3 extends over 13 amino acids. Here the CDR3 reads CASSSTGKTEAFF. CDR3 in DNA: TGTGCCAGCAGCTCCACCGGGAAGACTGAAGCTTTCTTT.

This clonotype was counted between two and nine times. The chain recombines TRBV19 with TRBJ2-3, with D possibly matching TRBD1 (6 bases). The germline CDR1 and CDR2 sequences are LNHDA and SQIVND (reference sequence). V was pared by 5 bases and J by 1 base, with 13 bases between. The CDR3 is made up of 15 amino acids. The CDR3 coding sequence is TGTGCCAGTAGTCTCCATCAGGGGCGCACAGATACGCAGTATTTT. Amino acids: CASSLHQGRTDTQYF. Together with reference TRBV19 and TRBJ2-3, the CDR3 gives the full variable domain: DGGITQSPKYLFRKEGQNVTLSCEQNLNHDAMYWYRQDPGQGLRLIYYSQIVNDFQKGDIAEGYSVSREKKESFPLTVTSAQKNPTAFYLCASSLHQGRTDTQYFGPGTRLTVL.

V is TRBV27 and J is TRBJ1-1; 8 bases fit TRBD1. This CDR3 comprises 13 residues. The germline gives CDR1 MNHEY, CDR2 SMNVEV (reference sequence). Unmatched junction bases numbered 4, after V lost 4 bases and J lost 6 bases. In DNA form, the CDR3 reads TGTGCCAGCAGTTCGGGACAGGCCCCTGAAGCTTTCTTT. Translation gives CASSSGQAPEAFF.

This clonotype was seen only a few times. The V call is TRBV7-9, the J call TRBJ2-1; no clear D gene. Germline CDR1 reads SEHNR; CDR2 reads FQNEAQ (reference sequence). This CDR3 comprises 13 residues. V was shortened by 6 bases and J by 0 bases, with 6 bases between the two germline ends. CDR3 DNA sequence: TGTGCCAGCAGGGAAAGCTCCTACAATGAGCAGTTCTTC. Protein product: CASRESSYNEQFF. Complete variable domain (other parts from reference TRBV7-9 and TRBJ2-1): DTGVSQNPRHKITKRGQNVTFRCDPISEHNRLYWYRQTLGQGPEFLTYFQNEAQLEKSRLLSDRFSAERPKGSFSTLEIQRTEQGDSAMYLCASRESSYNEQFFGPGTRLTVL.

This chain uses TRBV7-6 with TRBJ2-5, with 7 bases that match TRBD2. This CDR3 contains 14 residues. The V gene end was trimmed by 3 bases and the J gene end by 2 bases; junction bases not matched to a gene: 3. The germline V gene encodes CDR1 SGHVS and CDR2 FNYEAQ. The CDR3 nucleotides read TGTGCCAGCAGCTTTGAGGGAGGGCAAGAGACCCAGTACTTC. It codes for CASSFEGGQETQYF.

The V and J genes are TRBV24-1 and TRBJ1-2; 7 bases map to TRBD1. Germline CDR1 reads KGHDR; CDR2 reads SFDVKD. The length of the CDR3 is 14 residues. The J segment lost 2 bases and the V segment lost 5 bases, leaving 4 bases of the junction unmatched. The DNA of the CDR3 is TGTGCCACCAGTGCCCCGGGACAGAACTATGGCTACACCTTC. Translation: CATSAPGQNYGYTF.

The CDR3 nucleotides read TGCAGTGCTAGAGATAGGGAGGGGAACACTGAAGCTTTCTTT. The encoded protein is CSARDREGNTEAFF. This chain connects TRBV20-1 to TRBJ1-1; the D is unclear. CDR3 length equals 14 residues. V gave up 0 bases and J gave up 1 base, with 9 bases separating them. The germline CDR1 and CDR2 sequences are DFQATT and SNEGSKA (reference sequence).

The CDR3 DNA follows: TGTGCCAGCAGCTTTAGCGCAGGGGGCGACGGAAACACCATATATTTT. As protein: CASSFSAGGDGNTIYF. The chain links TRBV7-9 to TRBJ1-3, with 8 bases aligning to TRBD1. V lost 3 bases to trimming and J lost 4 bases; unmatched junction nucleotides: 8. The V gene's germline CDR1 is SEHNR and CDR2 FQNEAQ (reference sequence). The CDR3 has 16 residues. Together with reference TRBV7-9 and TRBJ1-3, the CDR3 gives the full variable domain: DTGVSQNPRHKITKRGQNVTFRCDPISEHNRLYWYRQTLGQGPEFLTYFQNEAQLEKSRLLSDRFSAERPKGSFSTLEIQRTEQGDSAMYLCASSFSAGGDGNTIYFGEGSWLTVV.

This sequence joins TRBV7-9 and TRBJ2-7; weak D call: TRBD2 (5 bases). Between the trimmed V and J ends, which lost 1 base and 9 bases, there was a span of 10 bases. In germline, CDR1 is SEHNR, CDR2 FQNEAQ (reference sequence). This CDR3 comprises 12 residues. The CDR3 here is CASSLGLDWQYF. CDR3 in DNA: TGTGCCAGCAGCTTAGGTTTGGACTGGCAGTACTTC.

The sample holds a few counts of this clonotype. V is TRBV5-6 and J is TRBJ2-1; D is unresolved. CDR3 length: 13 amino acids. Germline CDR1 SGHDT, CDR2 YYEEEE. The V and J ends lost 4 bases and 6 bases respectively, with 11 bases between them. For the CDR3, the DNA is TGTGCCAGCAGCACTGGTAACCCCAATGAGCAGTTCTTC. Translated: CASSTGNPNEQFF.

Sample share makes this clonotype medium-sized. The chain employs TRBV9 and TRBJ1-2; D remains unclear. Germline CDR1 reads SGDLS; CDR2 reads YYNGEE. V dropped 4 bases and J dropped 6 bases, with 28 bases sitting between them. This CDR3 is built from 18 residues. The CDR3 DNA is TGTGCCAGCAGCCCCTTTGCTCTAGGATCGGGAGCTGGCCATGGCTACACCTTC. Residues: CASSPFALGSGAGHGYTF.

A single count supports this clonotype. This sequence joins TRBV3-1 and TRBJ2-7; 9 nucleotides match TRBD2. V dropped 6 bases and J dropped 2; count of bases not matched to a gene: 8. Germline CDR1 and CDR2: LGHDT and YNNKEL (reference sequence). This CDR3 is 15 amino acids long. The DNA of the CDR3 is TGTGCCAGCAGGAGTAGCGGGAGTGACGCCTACGAGCAGTACTTC. Translation gives CASRSSGSDAYEQYF.

This rearrangement joins TRBV12-3 or TRBV12-4 to TRBJ2-7, with 7 bases lining up with TRBD1. Trimming cost V 6 bases and J 0 bases; bases outside gene matches: 2. The CDR3 contains 13 residues. The CDR3 nucleotides are TGTGCCAGCAGACGGACAGGCTCCTACGAGCAGTACTTC. Amino acid sequence: CASRRTGSYEQYF.

The CDR3 is CASSQDRGNQPQHF. The CDR3 DNA follows: TGCGCCAGCAGCCAAGACAGGGGTAATCAGCCCCAGCATTTT. The chain links TRBV4-3 to TRBJ1-5; weak D call: TRBD1 (6 bases). Trimming removed 0 bases from V and 4 bases from J, with 7 bases in between. The CDR3 has 14 amino acids. Germline CDR1 is LGHNA and CDR2 is YSLEER.

The V and J genes are TRBV4-2 and TRBJ1-1, with D possibly TRBD1 on 5 matching bases. The CDR3 spans 15 residues. Germline V gene sequence: CDR1 LGHNA, CDR2 YNFKEQ. V was cut by 0 bases and J by 1 base, with 9 bases left in between. Here the CDR3 reads CASSQEFTGNTEAFF. CDR3 nucleotides: TGTGCCAGCAGCCAAGAGTTCACAGGGAACACTGAAGCTTTCTTT.

This chain uses TRBV7-2 with TRBJ2-5; TRBD2 agrees at 9 bases. Trimming cost V 1 base and J 5 bases; bases outside gene matches: 8. CDR1 SGHTA and CDR2 FQGNSA come from the germline V gene. The CDR3 consists of 16 residues. Here the CDR3 DNA reads TGTGCCAGCAGCTTAGTGCCTAGCGGGACTCGGGAGACCCAGTACTTC. It encodes CASSLVPSGTRETQYF.

The J gene is TRBJ2-7, the V gene TRBV9, with 11 bases identical to TRBD2. CDR3 length: 15 residues. Germline values: CDR1 SGDLS, CDR2 YYNGEE. V trimming: 3 bases; J trimming: 3 bases; junction bases outside the gene matches: 5. The CDR3 sequence: CASSARLAGNYEQYF. The CDR3 DNA sequence: TGTGCCAGCAGCGCGAGACTAGCGGGGAACTACGAGCAGTACTTC.

The chain joins TRBV7-8 to TRBJ2-7; 8 positions agree with TRBD2. J lost 0 bases, V lost 4 bases, and 8 bases had no gene match. Germline V gives CDR1 SGHVS, CDR2 FQNEAQ. The CDR3 is made up of 16 amino acids. CDR3 DNA sequence: TGTGCCAGCAGCTCCCGTTCAGCGGGAGACTCCTACGAGCAGTACTTC. This translates into CASSSRSAGDSYEQYF.

This clonotype has a handful of counts. The J gene is TRBJ2-3, the V gene TRBV20-1; possible D gene TRBD2, 6 bases. The CDR3 length is 16 residues. Germline V gene data show CDR1 as DFQATT and CDR2 as SNEGSKA (reference sequence). Trimming stripped 6 bases from V and 1 base from J, with 20 bases between. The CDR3 spells CSATNPQAGRTDTQYF. The CDR3 DNA follows: TGCAGTGCGACAAACCCTCAAGCGGGTCGCACAGATACGCAGTATTTT.

This clonotype was counted only a few times. This chain joins TRBV12-3 or TRBV12-4 and TRBJ2-7; D not certain. This CDR3 contains 11 residues. V was trimmed by 5 bases and J by 5 bases, leaving 7 bases between them. For the CDR3, the DNA is TGTGCCAGCAGTCACACTGACGAGCAGTACTTC. It codes for CASSHTDEQYF.

This clonotype came up a few times. The gene calls are TRBV5-1 and TRBJ2-7; tentatively, D is TRBD1 or TRBD2 (5 bases each). V was clipped by 2 bases and J by 2 bases, with 11 bases between them. This CDR3 region has 14 residues. The germline CDR1 and CDR2 sequences are SGHRS and YFSETQ. CDR3 in amino acids: CASSFQGVAYEQYF. The CDR3 coding sequence is TGCGCCAGCAGCTTCCAGGGAGTTGCCTACGAGCAGTACTTC. The full variable domain, in which reference TRBV5-1 and TRBJ2-7 provide the parts outside the CDR3, is KAGVTQTPRYLIKTRGQQVTLSCSPISGHRSVSWYQQTPGQGLQFLFEYFSETQRNKGNFPGRFSGRQFSNSRSEMNVSTLELGDSALYLCASSFQGVAYEQYFGPGTRLTVT.

The chain carries TRBV2 and TRBJ2-7, with 9 bases identical to TRBD2. The CDR3 spans 15 residues. J lost 0 bases, V lost 5 bases, and 5 bases had no gene match. CDR1 is SNHLY and CDR2 is FYNNEI in the germline V gene. CDR3 region: CASSKTSGLSYEQYF. Here the CDR3 DNA reads TGTGCCAGCAGTAAGACTAGCGGCCTCTCCTACGAGCAGTACTTC.